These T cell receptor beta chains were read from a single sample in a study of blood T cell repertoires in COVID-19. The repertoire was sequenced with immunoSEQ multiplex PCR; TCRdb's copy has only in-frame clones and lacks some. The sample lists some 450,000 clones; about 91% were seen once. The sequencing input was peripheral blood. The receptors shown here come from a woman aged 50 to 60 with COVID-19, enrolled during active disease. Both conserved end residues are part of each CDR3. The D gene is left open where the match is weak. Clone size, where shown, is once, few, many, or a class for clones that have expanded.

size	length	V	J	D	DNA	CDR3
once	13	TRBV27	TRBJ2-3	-	TGTGCCAGCAGTCCCAGGCTCTCAGATACGCAGTATTTT	CASSPRLSDTQYF
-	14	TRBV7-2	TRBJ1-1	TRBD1	TGTGCCAGCAGCCAACGGTCCACAGGGGGTAGCGCTTTCTTT	CASSQRSTGGSAFF
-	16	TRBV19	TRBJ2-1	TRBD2	TGTGCCAGTAGTACCCGCGGGGGGGCCGACAGTAGTGAGCAGTTCTTC	CASSTRGGADSSEQFF
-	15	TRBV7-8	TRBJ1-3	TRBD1	TGTGCCAGCAGCTTAAGGACAGGGCAGGGAAACACCATATATTTT	CASSLRTGQGNTIYF
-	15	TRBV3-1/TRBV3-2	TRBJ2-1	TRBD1	TGTGCCAGCAGCGAGGGACAGGGGGGTTACAATGAGCAGTTCTTC	CASSEGQGGYNEQFF
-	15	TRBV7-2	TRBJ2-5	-	TGTGCCAGCAGCTTAGGCGGGGACAGTAAAGAGACCCAGTACTTC	CASSLGGDSKETQYF
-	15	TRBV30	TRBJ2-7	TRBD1	TGTGCCTGGAACCGAGGGGGCCTCCCCTCCTACGAGCAGTACTTC	CAWNRGGLPSYEQYF
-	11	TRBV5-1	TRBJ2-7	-	TGCGCCAGCAGGGAGGGCTACGAGCAGTACTTC	CASREGYEQYF
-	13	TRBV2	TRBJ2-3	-	TGTGCCAGCAGTCCCCCTAGCGTGGATACGCAGTATTTT	CASSPPSVDTQYF
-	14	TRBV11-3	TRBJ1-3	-	TGTGCCAGCAGCTACGGGTCCGGGGGAAACACCATATATTTT	CASSYGSGGNTIYF
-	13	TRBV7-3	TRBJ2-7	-	TGTGCCAGCAGCTTACAGGGAGGCGACGAGCAGTACTTC	CASSLQGGDEQYF
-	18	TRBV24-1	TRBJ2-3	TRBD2	TGTGCCACCAGTGACGCAAAGAGGGCTAGCGGGGGGCGCAGTACGCAGTATTTT	CATSDAKRASGGRSTQYF
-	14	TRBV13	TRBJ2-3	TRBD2	TGTGCCAGCAGCTCCGGGACTAGCGCAGATACGCAGTATTTT	CASSSGTSADTQYF
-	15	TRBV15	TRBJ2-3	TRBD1	TGTGCCACCAGCTCCCGGGACAGGGCAACAGATACGCAGTATTTT	CATSSRDRATDTQYF
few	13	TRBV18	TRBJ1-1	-	TGTGCCAGCCGAAAGGAGGTGAACACTGAAGCTTTCTTT	CASRKEVNTEAFF
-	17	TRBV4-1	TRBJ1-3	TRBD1	TGCGCCAGCAGCCTTCGGGGACAGGGGGCGGGCGGAAACACCATATATTTT	CASSLRGQGAGGNTIYF
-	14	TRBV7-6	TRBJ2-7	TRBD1	TGTGCCAGCAGCTTAGACAGGGGCGAGGACGAGCAGTACTTC	CASSLDRGEDEQYF
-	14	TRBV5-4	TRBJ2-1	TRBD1	TGTGCCAGCAGCCGGGGACAGCCCGACAATGAGCAGTTCTTC	CASSRGQPDNEQFF
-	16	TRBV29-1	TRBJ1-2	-	TGCAGCGTCGCCCAGACGATAGGGGAGGGGCTGGGGGGCTACACCTTC	CSVAQTIGEGLGGYTF
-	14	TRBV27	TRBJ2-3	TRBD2	TGTGCCAGCAGTTTAAGACTAGCGGGGAGGGCGCAGTATTTT	CASSLRLAGRAQYF
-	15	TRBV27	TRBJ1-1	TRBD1	TGTGCCAGCAGTTTATCGGGGACAGGGGGCACTGAAGCTTTCTTT	CASSLSGTGGTEAFF
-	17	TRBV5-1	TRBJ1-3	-	TGCGCCAGCAGCTTGGACAGAAACTCTATCTCTGGAAACACCATATATTTT	CASSLDRNSISGNTIYF
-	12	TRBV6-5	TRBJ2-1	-	TGTGCCATTCGGGGTCCCTACAATGAGCAGTTCTTC	CAIRGPYNEQFF
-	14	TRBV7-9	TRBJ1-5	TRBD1	TGTGCCAGCAGTTTAGACAGGGCAGCGGAGCCCCAGCATTTT	CASSLDRAAEPQHF
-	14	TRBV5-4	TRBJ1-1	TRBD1	TGTGCCAGCAGCCGCCGAGGGGGCGACACTGAAGCTTTCTTT	CASSRRGGDTEAFF
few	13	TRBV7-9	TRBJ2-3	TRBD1	TGTGCCAGCAGCGTCGCACAGGGGGATACGCAGTATTTT	CASSVAQGDTQYF